A selection of T cell receptor beta chains follows, all from one sample in a study of beta chain features in type 1 diabetes. Assay used: immunoSEQ multiplex PCR; TCRdb lists only in-frame clones, some missing. The profile shows some 240,000 clones, 16% of them singletons. The sequenced sample was naive CD4+ T cells from blood. Receptors originate from a man younger than 40 with type 1 diabetes. The CDR3 runs from the conserved cysteine through the conserved F or W. Each record gives: clone size, V gene, D gene, J gene, CDR3 protein, CDR3 DNA. D genes are given only for firm matches. The size of a clone is reported for some rows only, either as once, few or many, or as a class for expanded clones.

abundance: few
v_gene: TRBV14
d_gene: -
j_gene: TRBJ2-6
CDR3aa: CASSQQRAFSGANVLTF
CDR3nt: TGTGCCAGCAGCCAACAGCGGGCTTTCTCTGGGGCCAACGTCCTGACTTTC

abundance: -
v_gene: TRBV30
d_gene: -
j_gene: TRBJ1-5
CDR3aa: CAWSVISNQPQHF
CDR3nt: TGTGCCTGGAGTGTAATCAGCAATCAGCCCCAGCATTTT

abundance: -
v_gene: TRBV28
d_gene: -
j_gene: TRBJ2-1
CDR3aa: CASSPGSSAVNEQFF
CDR3nt: TGTGCCAGCAGTCCTGGGTCTAGCGCAGTGAATGAGCAGTTCTTC

abundance: -
v_gene: TRBV29-1
d_gene: -
j_gene: TRBJ1-2
CDR3aa: CSVGGTSGGGYTF
CDR3nt: TGCAGCGTTGGAGGGACTTCTGGGGGCGGCTACACCTTC

abundance: few
v_gene: TRBV4-1
d_gene: TRBD1
j_gene: TRBJ1-5
CDR3aa: CASSQDGPGGRSQPQHF
CDR3nt: TGCGCCAGCAGCCAAGATGGGCCAGGGGGACGTAGTCAGCCCCAGCATTTT

abundance: once
v_gene: TRBV9
d_gene: -
j_gene: TRBJ2-6
CDR3aa: CASSAMGSGANVLTF
CDR3nt: TGTGCCAGCAGCGCCATGGGGTCCGGGGCCAACGTCCTGACTTTC

abundance: few
v_gene: TRBV7-2
d_gene: -
j_gene: TRBJ2-1
CDR3aa: CASSFYDEQFF
CDR3nt: TGTGCCAGCAGCTTCTACGATGAGCAGTTCTTC

abundance: -
v_gene: TRBV29-1
d_gene: TRBD2
j_gene: TRBJ2-3
CDR3aa: CSAYRGTSGKDTQYF
CDR3nt: TGCAGCGCGTACCGTGGGACTAGCGGTAAAGATACGCAGTATTTT

abundance: -
v_gene: TRBV7-2
d_gene: -
j_gene: TRBJ2-5
CDR3aa: CASSLAGETQYF
CDR3nt: TGTGCCAGCAGCTTAGCGGGGGAGACCCAGTACTTC

abundance: few
v_gene: TRBV10-3
d_gene: -
j_gene: TRBJ2-5
CDR3aa: CAIKGLQETQYF
CDR3nt: TGTGCCATCAAAGGACTGCAAGAGACCCAGTACTTC

abundance: -
v_gene: TRBV4-1
d_gene: -
j_gene: TRBJ2-3
CDR3aa: CASSQDREDTQYF
CDR3nt: TGCGCCAGCAGCCAAGACCGGGAGGATACGCAGTATTTT

abundance: few
v_gene: TRBV30
d_gene: -
j_gene: TRBJ2-5
CDR3aa: CAWSPRGARQETQYF
CDR3nt: TGTGCCTGGAGTCCTAGGGGGGCTCGGCAAGAGACCCAGTACTTC

abundance: -
v_gene: TRBV25-1
d_gene: TRBD1
j_gene: TRBJ2-5
CDR3aa: CASTRQGDGTQYF
CDR3nt: TGTGCCAGTACAAGACAGGGGGATGGGACCCAGTACTTC

abundance: few
v_gene: TRBV29-1
d_gene: TRBD2
j_gene: TRBJ2-1
CDR3aa: CSVGRTSGIDEQFF
CDR3nt: TGCAGCGTGGGAAGGACTAGCGGGATTGATGAGCAGTTCTTC

abundance: few
v_gene: TRBV7-2
d_gene: TRBD2
j_gene: TRBJ2-1
CDR3aa: CASSPGIAGREQFF
CDR3nt: TGTGCCAGCAGCCCGGGGATAGCGGGAAGGGAGCAGTTCTTC

abundance: -
v_gene: TRBV9
d_gene: -
j_gene: TRBJ2-6
CDR3aa: CASSSQGSGANVLTF
CDR3nt: TGTGCCAGCAGTTCCCAGGGCTCTGGGGCCAACGTCCTGACTTTC

abundance: few
v_gene: TRBV7-2
d_gene: -
j_gene: TRBJ1-1
CDR3aa: CASRLLNTEAFF
CDR3nt: TGTGCCAGCAGGCTCTTGAACACTGAAGCTTTCTTT

abundance: few
v_gene: TRBV23-1
d_gene: TRBD1
j_gene: TRBJ2-4
CDR3aa: CASSQSDRVPKNIQYF
CDR3nt: TGCGCCAGCAGTCAGTCCGACAGGGTTCCCAAAAACATTCAGTACTTC

abundance: -
v_gene: TRBV2
d_gene: -
j_gene: TRBJ2-7
CDR3aa: CASSGPTGKAGEQYF
CDR3nt: TGTGCCAGCAGTGGCCCGACAGGTAAAGCGGGCGAGCAGTACTTC

abundance: few
v_gene: TRBV29-1
d_gene: TRBD1
j_gene: TRBJ2-7
CDR3aa: CSVGPGQGSDEQYF
CDR3nt: TGCAGCGTTGGACCGGGACAGGGATCTGACGAGCAGTACTTC

abundance: -
v_gene: TRBV25-1
d_gene: -
j_gene: TRBJ2-7
CDR3aa: CASSESGQGSYEQYF
CDR3nt: TGTGCCAGCAGTGAATCGGGACAAGGTTCCTACGAGCAGTACTTC

abundance: few
v_gene: TRBV25-1
d_gene: TRBD1
j_gene: TRBJ2-7
CDR3aa: CASSWTGTYEQYF
CDR3nt: TGTGCCAGCAGTTGGACAGGTACCTACGAGCAGTACTTC

abundance: few
v_gene: TRBV7-9
d_gene: -
j_gene: TRBJ2-6
CDR3aa: CASSLGGRQLSGANVLTF
CDR3nt: TGTGCCAGCAGCTTAGGCGGCAGGCAATTATCTGGGGCCAACGTCCTGACTTTC

abundance: few
v_gene: TRBV11-3
d_gene: -
j_gene: TRBJ2-2
CDR3aa: CASRTGTTTGELFF
CDR3nt: TGTGCCAGCAGAACAGGGACGACGACCGGGGAGCTGTTTTTT

abundance: -
v_gene: TRBV29-1
d_gene: TRBD1
j_gene: TRBJ2-7
CDR3aa: CSVAGQVTYEQYF
CDR3nt: TGCAGCGTTGCGGGACAGGTTACCTACGAGCAGTACTTC

abundance: few
v_gene: TRBV23-1
d_gene: -
j_gene: TRBJ1-2
CDR3aa: CASSQTTANYGYTF
CDR3nt: TGCGCCAGCAGTCAAACGACCGCTAACTATGGCTACACCTTC

abundance: few
v_gene: TRBV25-1
d_gene: -
j_gene: TRBJ2-7
CDR3aa: CASSEPGTQDYEQYF
CDR3nt: TGTGCCAGCAGTGAGCCCGGGACACAAGACTACGAGCAGTACTTC

abundance: -
v_gene: TRBV11-3
d_gene: -
j_gene: TRBJ2-1
CDR3aa: CASSLDTASYNEQFF
CDR3nt: TGTGCCAGCAGCCTAGACACGGCCTCCTACAATGAGCAGTTCTTC

abundance: few
v_gene: TRBV5-1
d_gene: TRBD1
j_gene: TRBJ2-1
CDR3aa: CASSFRQGSNEQFF
CDR3nt: TGCGCCAGCAGCTTCCGACAGGGATCGAATGAGCAGTTCTTC

abundance: -
v_gene: TRBV18
d_gene: -
j_gene: TRBJ2-3
CDR3aa: CASSPNSPGGTDTQYF
CDR3nt: TGTGCCAGCTCACCAAACAGCCCCGGAGGCACAGATACGCAGTATTTT

abundance: few
v_gene: TRBV18
d_gene: TRBD2
j_gene: TRBJ2-1
CDR3aa: CASSPVGPAGDNEQFF
CDR3nt: TGTGCCAGCTCACCCGTCGGGCCAGCGGGAGACAATGAGCAGTTCTTC

abundance: few
v_gene: TRBV7-9
d_gene: -
j_gene: TRBJ2-1
CDR3aa: CASSFRLTDEQFF
CDR3nt: TGTGCCAGCAGCTTTAGGTTGACGGATGAGCAGTTCTTC

abundance: -
v_gene: TRBV29-1
d_gene: -
j_gene: TRBJ2-1
CDR3aa: CSVEDGGAEGYNEQFF
CDR3nt: TGCAGCGTTGAAGATGGTGGGGCGGAGGGGTACAATGAGCAGTTCTTC

abundance: -
v_gene: TRBV18
d_gene: -
j_gene: TRBJ2-2
CDR3aa: CASSPRIGELFF
CDR3nt: TGTGCCAGCTCACCACGGATCGGGGAGCTGTTTTTT

abundance: -
v_gene: TRBV7-2
d_gene: -
j_gene: TRBJ2-6
CDR3aa: CASSWRGTGANVLTF
CDR3nt: TGTGCCAGCAGCTGGAGGGGGACTGGGGCCAACGTCCTGACTTTC

abundance: -
v_gene: TRBV5-1
d_gene: -
j_gene: TRBJ2-5
CDR3aa: CASSPQGETQYF
CDR3nt: TGCGCCAGCAGCCCCCAGGGAGAGACCCAGTACTTC

abundance: -
v_gene: TRBV7-6
d_gene: -
j_gene: TRBJ2-3
CDR3aa: CASSLYTDTQYF
CDR3nt: TGTGCCAGCAGCCTCTACACAGATACGCAGTATTTT

abundance: few
v_gene: TRBV5-1
d_gene: -
j_gene: TRBJ2-7
CDR3aa: CASSLALRKDTYEQYF
CDR3nt: TGCGCCAGCAGCTTGGCCCTTAGGAAGGATACCTACGAGCAGTACTTC